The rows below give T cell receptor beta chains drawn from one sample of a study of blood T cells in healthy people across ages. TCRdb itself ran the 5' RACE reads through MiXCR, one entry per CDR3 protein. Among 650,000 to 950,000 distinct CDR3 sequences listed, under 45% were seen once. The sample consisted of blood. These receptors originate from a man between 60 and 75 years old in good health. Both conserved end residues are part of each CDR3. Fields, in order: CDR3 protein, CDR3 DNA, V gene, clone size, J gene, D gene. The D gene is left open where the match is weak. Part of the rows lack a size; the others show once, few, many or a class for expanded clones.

CASSRTGLADYNEQFF TGTGCCAGCAGCCGAACGGGGCTAGCGGACTACAATGAGCAGTTCTTC TRBV13 once TRBJ2-1 TRBD2
CASSVIPETYEQYF TGTGCCAGCAGCGTAATTCCGGAAACCTACGAGCAGTACTTC TRBV9 NA TRBJ2-7 NA
CTSSKATELVTSEQYF TGTACCAGCAGCAAAGCCACAGAATTGGTTACTTCCGAGCAGTACTTC TRBV21-1 NA TRBJ2-7 NA
CATSEGNEQYF TGTGCCACCAGTGAGGGCAATGAGCAGTACTTC TRBV24-1 many TRBJ2-7 NA
CSVEDDRGPTEAFF TGCAGCGTTGAAGATGACAGGGGACCCACTGAAGCTTTCTTT TRBV29-1 NA TRBJ1-1 TRBD1
CASSHGTPVSYEQYF TGTGCCAGCAGCCATGGGACGCCCGTCTCCTACGAGCAGTACTTC TRBV6-5 many TRBJ2-7 NA
CSVDFRGGNEQFF TGCAGCGTTGATTTCCGGGGGGGCAATGAGCAGTTCTTC TRBV29-1 few TRBJ2-1 TRBD2
CASSLTLREGTDTQYF TGTGCCAGCAGCTTAACCCTCAGAGAGGGCACAGATACGCAGTATTTT TRBV7-3 NA TRBJ2-3 NA
CASGLSPGRFPGLTYNEQFF TGTGCCAGCGGCCTTTCCCCGGGACGTTTTCCAGGCCTCACCTACAATGAGCAGTTCTTC TRBV6-1 NA TRBJ2-1 NA
CASGEGGSHTEAFF TGTGCCAGTGGGGAAGGAGGTTCTCACACTGAAGCTTTCTTT TRBV6-1 NA TRBJ1-1 NA
CASSKTGGINEQYF TGTGCCAGCAGCAAGACAGGGGGGATCAACGAGCAGTACTTC TRBV5-6 NA TRBJ2-7 TRBD1
CSAFRDTYEQYF TGCAGTGCTTTCCGGGACACCTACGAGCAGTACTTC TRBV20-1 NA TRBJ2-7 NA
CASSSRQGPSPSYGYTF TGTGCCAGCAGCAGCCGACAGGGGCCAAGTCCCAGCTATGGCTACACCTTC TRBV7-8 few TRBJ1-2 TRBD1
CASTQTQGVNSPLHF TGTGCCAGCACCCAAACACAGGGGGTCAATTCACCCCTCCACTTT TRBV7-2 few TRBJ1-6 TRBD1
CASSLAMGIPTDTQYF TGTGCCAGCAGCCTAGCCATGGGGATCCCCACAGATACGCAGTATTTT TRBV7-2 NA TRBJ2-3 NA
CASSRTPMNTEAFF TGTGCCAGCAGCCGGACGCCCATGAACACTGAAGCTTTCTTT TRBV7-2 NA TRBJ1-1 NA
CASSASGGQEQYF TGTGCCAGCAGCGCGTCCGGGGGTCAAGAGCAGTACTTC TRBV5-8 NA TRBJ2-7 NA
CASSPPGSDTGELFF TGCGCCAGCAGCCCCCCAGGGAGTGACACCGGGGAGCTGTTTTTT TRBV5-1 NA TRBJ2-2 NA
CASSPFGGTEAFF TGTGCCAGCAGCCCTTTTGGGGGGACTGAAGCTTTCTTT TRBV7-9 few TRBJ1-1 NA
CASRNRDRNTEAFF TGCGCCAGCAGAAACCGGGACAGAAACACTGAAGCTTTCTTT TRBV5-1 NA TRBJ1-1 TRBD1
CASRSRGATEAFF TGTGCCAGCAGATCCAGGGGCGCCACTGAAGCTTTCTTT TRBV6-2/TRBV6-3 NA TRBJ1-1 NA
CASSKTELDTEAFF TGTGCCAGCAGCAAGACAGAGTTGGACACCGAAGCTTTCTTT TRBV7-8 NA TRBJ1-1 NA
CATSDIWGTTDTQYF TGTGCCACCAGTGATATTTGGGGTACGACAGATACGCAGTATTTT TRBV24-1 NA TRBJ2-3 NA
CASSFNREYNEQFF TGTGCCAGCAGTTTTAACAGGGAGTACAATGAGCAGTTCTTC TRBV12-3/TRBV12-4 few TRBJ2-1 NA
CSAALAGADTQYF TGCAGTGCTGCCCTAGCGGGAGCCGATACGCAGTATTTT TRBV20-1 NA TRBJ2-3 TRBD2
CSAMISTGGTYNSPLHF TGCAGTGCCATGATTTCGACAGGGGGAACCTATAATTCACCCCTCCACTTT TRBV20-1 few TRBJ1-6 TRBD1
CASGDSDSNQPQHF TGTGCCAGCGGGGACAGCGATAGCAATCAGCCCCAGCATTTT TRBV6-6 NA TRBJ1-5 TRBD1
CATSDSPSNEQFF TGTGCCACCAGTGATTCGCCGTCCAATGAGCAGTTCTTC TRBV24-1 NA TRBJ2-1 NA
CASSPGTAYAEAFF TGTGCCAGCAGTCCTGGGACGGCGTACGCTGAAGCTTTCTTT TRBV27 NA TRBJ1-1 NA
CASSQSGGSQTQYF TGTGCCAGCAGCCAGAGTGGAGGGAGCCAGACCCAGTACTTC TRBV3-1 NA TRBJ2-5 NA
CASSLGLQATNEKLFF TGTGCCAGCAGCTTGGGTCTGCAGGCAACTAATGAAAAACTGTTTTTT TRBV5-5 few TRBJ1-4 NA
CASSSAGADEQYF TGTGCCAGCAGTTCGGCAGGGGCCGACGAGCAGTACTTC TRBV27 NA TRBJ2-7 NA
CSAQPRQGLAKNIQYF TGCAGTGCCCAACCACGGCAGGGGCTAGCCAAAAACATTCAGTACTTC TRBV20-1 NA TRBJ2-4 NA
CATSFPGGDSEQFF TGTGCCACCAGTTTCCCGGGGGGGGACAGTGAGCAGTTCTTC TRBV24-1 NA TRBJ2-1 NA
CASRESGQGARGYTF TGTGCCAGCAGAGAATCAGGACAGGGGGCGAGAGGCTACACCTTC TRBV6-5 NA TRBJ1-2 TRBD1
CVSSEEGGGKNIQYF TGTGTCAGCAGTGAAGAAGGCGGGGGGAAAAACATTCAGTACTTC TRBV2 NA TRBJ2-4 TRBD2
CASSEAYTGAGLSAKNIQYF TGTGCCAGCAGTGAAGCGTATACGGGGGCGGGACTGTCGGCCAAAAACATTCAGTACTTC TRBV6-1 few TRBJ2-4 NA
CSARKRGTNTGELFF TGCAGTGCTAGAAAGCGGGGGACGAACACCGGGGAGCTGTTTTTT TRBV20-1 NA TRBJ2-2 TRBD2
CASSLSGAGDEQYF TGTGCCAGCAGCTTATCGGGGGCAGGGGACGAGCAGTACTTC TRBV11-1 few TRBJ2-7 NA
CASSHQWGETQYF TGTGCCAGCAGCCACCAGTGGGGGGAGACCCAGTACTTC TRBV7-2 NA TRBJ2-5 NA
CASTLTLRPGTDTQYF TGTGCCAGCACCCTAACTCTCAGGCCTGGCACAGATACGCAGTATTTT TRBV7-2 NA TRBJ2-3 NA
CASSPDATEAFF TGTGCCAGCAGTCCAGATGCCACTGAAGCTTTCTTT TRBV12-3/TRBV12-4 NA TRBJ1-1 NA
CASRSSGLPREQYF TGTGCCAGCAGATCATCGGGCCTTCCACGCGAGCAGTACTTC TRBV11-3 NA TRBJ2-7 NA
CASSLGLGNEQFF TGTGCCAGCAGCTTAGGACTCGGGAATGAGCAGTTCTTC TRBV13 many TRBJ2-1 NA
CASSEQVPSPSYNEQFF TGTGCCAGCAGTGAGCAGGTACCGAGTCCGTCCTACAATGAGCAGTTCTTC TRBV2 once TRBJ2-1 NA
CASSFRRGASNEKLFF TGTGCCAGCAGTTTTCGTCGGGGGGCTAGTAATGAAAAACTGTTTTTT TRBV11-2 NA TRBJ1-4 NA
CTSSARTGANVLTF TGTACCAGCAGCGCGCGAACTGGGGCCAACGTCCTGACTTTC TRBV7-9 NA TRBJ2-6 NA
CATSRGQWLGNEQFF TGTGCCACCAGCAGAGGGCAGTGGTTGGGGAATGAGCAGTTCTTC TRBV15 few TRBJ2-1 NA
CSAHSGANEKLFF TGCAGTGCACACTCCGGAGCTAATGAAAAACTGTTTTTT TRBV20-1 NA TRBJ1-4 NA
CASRRDLPNTEAFF TGTGCCAGCAGGCGGGACTTACCGAACACTGAAGCTTTCTTT TRBV6-6 NA TRBJ1-1 NA
CASSWGLAGASSYNEQFF TGCGCCAGCAGCTGGGGACTAGCGGGGGCAAGCTCCTACAATGAGCAGTTCTTC TRBV5-1 NA TRBJ2-1 TRBD2
CSAPRPAGRTYEQYF TGCAGTGCTCCCCGACCGGCAGGGCGGACCTACGAGCAGTACTTC TRBV20-1 NA TRBJ2-7 NA
CASSVEAGLQETQYF TGTGCCAGCAGCGTAGAGGCGGGACTACAAGAGACCCAGTACTTC TRBV9 NA TRBJ2-5 TRBD2
CAWRASGNTEAFF TGTGCCTGGAGAGCCTCAGGGAACACTGAAGCTTTCTTT TRBV30 NA TRBJ1-1 NA
CASSLSTGTRSTDTQYF TGTGCCAGCAGCTTATCTACCGGGACAAGGAGCACAGATACGCAGTATTTT TRBV7-2 NA TRBJ2-3 NA